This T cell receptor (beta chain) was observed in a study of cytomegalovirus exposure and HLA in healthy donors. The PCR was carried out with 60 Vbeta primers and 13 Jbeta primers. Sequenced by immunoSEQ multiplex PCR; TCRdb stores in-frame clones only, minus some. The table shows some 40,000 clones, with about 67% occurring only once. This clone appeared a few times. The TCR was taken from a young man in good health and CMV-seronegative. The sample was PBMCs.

CDR3 in amino acids: CAISQQGGYGYTF. The CDR3 nucleotides read TGTGCCATCAGCCAACAGGGGGGCTATGGCTACACCTTC. This chain uses TRBV10-3 with TRBJ1-2; TRBD1 matches at 8 bases. Germline V lookup: CDR1 ENHRY, CDR2 SYGVKD. The V and J ends lost 6 bases and 4 bases, in that order; junction bases with no gene match: 4. The CDR3 length is 13 residues.